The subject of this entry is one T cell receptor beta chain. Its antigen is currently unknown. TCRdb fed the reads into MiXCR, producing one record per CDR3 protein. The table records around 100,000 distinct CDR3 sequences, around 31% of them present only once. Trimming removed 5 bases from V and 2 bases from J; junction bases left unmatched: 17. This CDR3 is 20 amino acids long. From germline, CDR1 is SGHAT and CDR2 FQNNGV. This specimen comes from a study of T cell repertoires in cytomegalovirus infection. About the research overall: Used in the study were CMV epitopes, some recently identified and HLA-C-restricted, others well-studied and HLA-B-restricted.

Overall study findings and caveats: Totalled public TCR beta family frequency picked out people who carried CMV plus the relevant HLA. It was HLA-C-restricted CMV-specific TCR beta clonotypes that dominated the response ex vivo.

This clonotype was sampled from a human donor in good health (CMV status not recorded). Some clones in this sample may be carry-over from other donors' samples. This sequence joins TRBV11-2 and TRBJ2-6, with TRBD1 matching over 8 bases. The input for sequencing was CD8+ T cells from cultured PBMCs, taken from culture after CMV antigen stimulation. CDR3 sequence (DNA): TGTGCCAGCAGCCACGTCGAGGACAGGGCGGCTGTGGCTGGGGCCAACGTCCTGACTTTC. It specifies CASSHVEDRAAVAGANVLTF.